One and the same sample provided the 5 T cell receptor beta chains below, sequenced in a study of regulatory dendritic cells for organ transplantation. Generated by immunoSEQ multiplex PCR, the TCRdb table keeps only in-frame clones and is missing some. The table records almost 30,000 clones, nearly 80% of them present only once. The sample consisted of memory CD4+ T cells from blood. Described subset: CD45RO+ memory T cells. These receptors were collected from a human donor in good health.

The V gene is TRBV7-2, the J gene TRBJ2-7; D unclear. Germline CDR1 SGHTA, CDR2 FQGNSA. The CDR3 consists of 15 residues. The V end was cut by 5 bases, the J end by 6 bases, with 20 bases between. This chain's CDR3 is CASSLSPGNGLEQYF. The CDR3, as DNA: TGTGCCAGCAGCCTATCCCCAGGTAATGGGCTCGAGCAGTACTTC.

The sample holds a few counts of this clone. The chain links TRBV7-2 to TRBJ1-5; unclear D gene. Trimming left V 5 bases short and J 6 bases short, with 11 bases between. Looked up from germline, CDR1 is SGHTA and CDR2 is FQGNSA. The CDR3 totals 13 residues. This CDR3 is CASSPAAGQPQHF. The CDR3, as DNA: TGTGCCAGCAGCCCCGCGGCGGGTCAGCCCCAGCATTTT.

The CDR3, as DNA: TGTGCCAGCTCACCCCAGGGGCTCGAGCAGTACTTC. Its translation: CASSPQGLEQYF. This sequence joins TRBV18 and TRBJ2-7, with D possibly matching TRBD1 (6 bases). The CDR3 spans 12 residues. Looked up from germline, CDR1 is KGHSH and CDR2 is LQKENI. The V and J ends lost 3 bases and 6 bases respectively, with 9 bases between them.

In DNA, the CDR3 is TGTGCCAGCAGCCTGGGACAGGGTGAGACCCAGTACTTC. This sequence encodes CASSLGQGETQYF. The rearrangement joins TRBV7-9 to TRBJ2-5, with TRBD1 matching over 9 bases. Per germline, CDR1 SEHNR and CDR2 FQNEAQ (reference sequence). V shed 5 bases, J shed 5 bases, and the junction held 3 bases outside the gene matches. This CDR3 has 13 residues.

The chain combines TRBV30 with TRBJ1-2; D may be TRBD1 (5 bases). The CDR3 has 13 amino acids. Trimming took 0 bases from V and 8 from J, leaving 13 bases between them. Germline loops: CDR1 GTSNPN, CDR2 SVGIG (reference sequence). CDR3 sequence reads: CAWSVRGREGYTF. CDR3 in DNA: TGTGCCTGGAGTGTAAGGGGCAGGGAAGGCTACACCTTC.